A selection of T cell receptor beta chains follows, all from one sample in a study of radiotherapy plus CTLA-4 blockade in lung cancer. Using immunoSEQ multiplex PCR, the repertoire was profiled, and TCRdb retains in-frame clones only, with some absent. The sample lists 90,000 to 95,000 clones, approximately 83% occurring once. The input for sequencing was peripheral blood, taken from a patient treated with radiotherapy plus ipilimumab. Every receptor here comes from a human donor with non-small cell lung cancer who had stable disease on radiotherapy plus ipilimumab. The CDR3 runs from the conserved cysteine through the conserved F or W. D genes are given only for firm matches. Clone size, where shown, is once, few, many, or a class for clones that have expanded.

J gene: TRBJ2-3
clone size: -
D gene: TRBD1
V gene: TRBV28
CDR3 protein: CASTLWIGGGPDTQYF
CDR3 DNA: TGTGCCAGCACCTTATGGATAGGGGGCGGTCCAGATACGCAGTATTTT

J gene: TRBJ1-2
clone size: -
D gene: -
V gene: TRBV7-9
CDR3 protein: CASSFRQVDYGYTF
CDR3 DNA: TGTGCCAGCAGCTTCAGACAGGTGGACTATGGCTACACCTTC

J gene: TRBJ2-6
clone size: -
D gene: -
V gene: TRBV18
CDR3 protein: CASSSWTGANVLTF
CDR3 DNA: TGTGCCAGCTCATCTTGGACTGGGGCCAACGTCCTGACTTTC

J gene: TRBJ1-2
clone size: few
D gene: -
V gene: TRBV7-2
CDR3 protein: CASSSYLSEDGYTF
CDR3 DNA: TGTGCCAGCAGCTCCTACCTTTCCGAGGATGGCTACACCTTC

J gene: TRBJ1-1
clone size: once
D gene: -
V gene: TRBV28
CDR3 protein: CASSFSLMNTEAFF
CDR3 DNA: TGTGCCAGCAGTTTCTCCTTAATGAACACTGAAGCTTTCTTT

J gene: TRBJ1-3
clone size: -
D gene: TRBD1
V gene: TRBV19
CDR3 protein: CASRDRVEGNTIYF
CDR3 DNA: TGTGCCAGTCGGGACAGGGTTGAGGGAAACACCATATATTTT

J gene: TRBJ2-6
clone size: -
D gene: -
V gene: TRBV9
CDR3 protein: CASSPRDITSGANVLTF
CDR3 DNA: TGTGCCAGCAGCCCCCGGGACATAACCTCTGGGGCCAACGTCCTGACTTTC

J gene: TRBJ2-7
clone size: -
D gene: -
V gene: TRBV12-2
CDR3 protein: CASRLVASGSSYEQYF
CDR3 DNA: -

J gene: TRBJ1-1
clone size: -
D gene: -
V gene: TRBV7-9
CDR3 protein: CASSLNSPRRGNTEAFF
CDR3 DNA: TGTGCCAGCAGCTTAAATAGTCCCCGACGGGGGAACACTGAAGCTTTCTTT

J gene: TRBJ2-1
clone size: -
D gene: TRBD2
V gene: TRBV10-3
CDR3 protein: CAISGRTSGGGDEQFF
CDR3 DNA: TGTGCCATCAGTGGCCGGACTAGCGGGGGGGGCGATGAGCAGTTCTTC

J gene: TRBJ2-7
clone size: -
D gene: -
V gene: TRBV11-2
CDR3 protein: CASSLPGRYEQYF
CDR3 DNA: TGTGCCAGCAGCTTACCAGGACGGTACGAGCAGTACTTC

J gene: TRBJ1-6
clone size: -
D gene: TRBD1
V gene: TRBV6-5
CDR3 protein: CASSPQGFYNSPLHF
CDR3 DNA: TGTGCCAGCAGCCCACAGGGGTTCTATAATTCACCCCTCCACTTT

J gene: TRBJ2-1
clone size: -
D gene: -
V gene: TRBV4-1
CDR3 protein: CASSQDRRESEQFF
CDR3 DNA: TGCGCCAGCAGCCAAGACCGGAGAGAAAGTGAGCAGTTCTTC

J gene: TRBJ2-5
clone size: -
D gene: -
V gene: TRBV7-9
CDR3 protein: CASSTRGGWEETQYF
CDR3 DNA: TGTGCCAGCAGCACGCGAGGGGGATGGGAGGAGACCCAGTACTTC

J gene: TRBJ2-4
clone size: -
D gene: -
V gene: TRBV7-2
CDR3 protein: CASSFGAGKNIQYF
CDR3 DNA: TGTGCCAGCAGCTTTGGGGCAGGGAAAAACATTCAGTACTTC

J gene: TRBJ1-1
clone size: -
D gene: -
V gene: TRBV4-2
CDR3 protein: CASSQDGATTSTEAFF
CDR3 DNA: TGTGCCAGCAGCCAAGACGGGGCTACAACGTCCACTGAAGCTTTCTTT

J gene: TRBJ2-3
clone size: -
D gene: TRBD2
V gene: TRBV15
CDR3 protein: CATSSNSGPGGRTDTQYF
CDR3 DNA: TGTGCCACCAGCAGTAACAGTGGACCGGGGGGGCGAACAGATACGCAGTATTTT

J gene: TRBJ1-2
clone size: -
D gene: TRBD1
V gene: TRBV30
CDR3 protein: CAWSKDRVFGGYTF
CDR3 DNA: TGTGCCTGGAGTAAGGACAGGGTTTTTGGAGGCTACACCTTC

J gene: TRBJ2-3
clone size: -
D gene: TRBD2
V gene: TRBV28
CDR3 protein: CASTTSEASTDTQYF
CDR3 DNA: TGTGCCAGCACGACTAGCGAGGCTAGCACAGATACGCAGTATTTT

J gene: TRBJ1-3
clone size: -
D gene: -
V gene: TRBV30
CDR3 protein: CAWTTYRGPGNTIYF
CDR3 DNA: TGTGCCTGGACCACCTATCGGGGGCCTGGAAACACCATATATTTT

J gene: TRBJ2-6
clone size: -
D gene: TRBD1
V gene: TRBV5-1
CDR3 protein: CASQGAAGANVLTF
CDR3 DNA: TGCGCCAGTCAGGGGGCGGCTGGGGCCAACGTCCTGACTTTC

J gene: TRBJ1-1
clone size: -
D gene: -
V gene: TRBV2
CDR3 protein: CASSEAWGGNTEAFF
CDR3 DNA: TGTGCCAGCAGTGAAGCATGGGGAGGGAACACTGAAGCTTTCTTT

J gene: TRBJ2-1
clone size: -
D gene: -
V gene: TRBV11-3
CDR3 protein: CASSLTRVSREQFF
CDR3 DNA: TGTGCCAGCAGCTTAACCAGGGTATCGAGAGAGCAGTTCTTC

J gene: TRBJ2-7
clone size: -
D gene: TRBD2
V gene: TRBV7-2
CDR3 protein: CASSLRGPGAGGPSEQYF
CDR3 DNA: TGTGCCAGCAGCTTACGAGGACCTGGGGCGGGAGGGCCTAGCGAGCAGTACTTC

J gene: TRBJ2-4
clone size: -
D gene: TRBD1
V gene: TRBV5-6
CDR3 protein: CASSLAGTGFLLAKNIQYF
CDR3 DNA: TGTGCCAGCAGCTTGGCCGGGACAGGATTTCTTCTAGCCAAAAACATTCAGTACTTC

J gene: TRBJ2-2
clone size: -
D gene: -
V gene: TRBV28
CDR3 protein: CASSFRGGTGELFF
CDR3 DNA: TGTGCCAGCAGTTTCCGGGGAGGCACCGGGGAGCTGTTTTTT

J gene: TRBJ2-6
clone size: -
D gene: -
V gene: TRBV2
CDR3 protein: CASSDLGSGANVLTF
CDR3 DNA: TGTGCCAGCAGTGATTTGGGGTCTGGGGCCAACGTCCTGACTTTC